This T cell receptor beta chain was found in a study of shared clonotypes between healthy human individuals. General study findings and limits: Non-shared clonotypes displayed generation probabilities falling below those of clonotypes present in all four donors. What rarefaction showed was incomplete sorted-subset sequencing despite large depth. The sole specimen, blood, was sampled, and tissue repertoires likely differ.

The naive CD8 population came from CD45RO-negative cells selected for CCR7, without terminally differentiated effector memory CD45RA+ cells. Points on this clone: Its antigen is still unknown.

Every subset had its genomic DNA shared out evenly among several immunoSEQ plates. Assay used: immunoSEQ multiplex PCR; TCRdb lists only in-frame clones, some missing. The profile shows around 2,000,000 clones, about 92% of them singletons. Germline-derived CDR1 and CDR2 are SGDLS and YYNGEE. The CDR3 runs 13 residues. Trimming removed 0 bases at V and 7 bases at J, with 10 bases between. The chain carries TRBV9 and TRBJ1-1; D possibly corresponds to TRBD1 (5 bases). Sequenced input: naive CD8+ T cells from PBMCs. This TCR derives from a man between 18 and 35 years old in good health. Some clones in this sample may be carry-over from other donors' samples. The CDR3 spells CASSVAGNGEAFF. The CDR3 DNA is TGTGCCAGCAGCGTAGCAGGGAACGGTGAAGCTTTCTTT. Using reference TRBV9 and TRBJ1-1 for the parts outside the CDR3, the full variable domain is DSGVTQTPKHLITATGQRVTLRCSPRSGDLSVYWYQQSLDQGLQFLIQYYNGEERAKGNILERFSAQQFPDLHSELNLSSLELGDSALYFCASSVAGNGEAFFGQGTRLTVV.